These 3 T cell receptor beta chains originate from one sample sequenced in a study of T cells in Graves' hyperthyroidism and ophthalmopathy. Authors of the study amplified TCR beta CDR3 regions from RNA transcripts. An initial round of RT-PCR targeting the TCR CDR3 relied on the HTBI primer set. TCRdb recomputed calls from the multiplex PCR reads with MiXCR, one row per CDR3 protein. The data contain more than 500,000 distinct CDR3 sequences, 14% to 15% of them seen just once; the ten biggest clones take up around 4%. The sample was blood. Receptor source: a woman in her thirties or forties with Graves' ophthalmopathy.

This clonotype was detected ten times or more. The chain combines TRBV7-2 with TRBJ2-7; D may be TRBD2 (6 bases). V was shortened by 5 bases and J by 3 bases, with 14 bases between the two germline ends. Looked up from germline, CDR1 is SGHTA and CDR2 is FQGNSA. This CDR3 has 14 amino acids. The CDR3 here is CASSGLGSGYEQYF. CDR3 DNA sequence: TGTGCCAGCAGCGGATTAGGTAGCGGCTACGAGCAGTACTTC.

This clonotype was seen many times. An end of the junction differs from the germline gene, which may be a read error. The chain combines TRBV7-2 with TRBJ1-2, with D possibly being TRBD1 (6 bases). The CDR3 runs to 13 residues. In germline, CDR1 is SGHTA, CDR2 FQGNSA. The CDR3 sequence: CASSAQGRYGYAF. The CDR3 coding sequence is TGTGCCAGCAGCGCACAGGGACGCTATGGCTACGCCTTC. The complete variable domain, with remaining parts taken from reference TRBV7-2 and TRBJ1-2, reads GAGVSQSPSNKVTEKGKDVELRCDPISGHTALYWYRQSLGQGLEFLIYFQGNSAPDKSGLPSDRFSAERTGGSVSTLTIQRTQQEDSAVYLCASSAQGRYGYAFGSGTRLTVV.

This clonotype was seen many times. The chain links TRBV6-1 to TRBJ1-3; 7 bases line up with TRBD1. With 5 bases clipped from V and 2 bases from J, the junction kept 9 bases outside the gene matches. CDR1 and CDR2 from the germline V gene are MNHNS and SASEGT. The CDR3 is made up of 16 amino acids. CDR3 residues: CASSQEGQRAGNTIYF. The CDR3 coding sequence is TGTGCCAGCAGTCAAGAGGGACAGAGGGCTGGAAACACCATATATTTT.